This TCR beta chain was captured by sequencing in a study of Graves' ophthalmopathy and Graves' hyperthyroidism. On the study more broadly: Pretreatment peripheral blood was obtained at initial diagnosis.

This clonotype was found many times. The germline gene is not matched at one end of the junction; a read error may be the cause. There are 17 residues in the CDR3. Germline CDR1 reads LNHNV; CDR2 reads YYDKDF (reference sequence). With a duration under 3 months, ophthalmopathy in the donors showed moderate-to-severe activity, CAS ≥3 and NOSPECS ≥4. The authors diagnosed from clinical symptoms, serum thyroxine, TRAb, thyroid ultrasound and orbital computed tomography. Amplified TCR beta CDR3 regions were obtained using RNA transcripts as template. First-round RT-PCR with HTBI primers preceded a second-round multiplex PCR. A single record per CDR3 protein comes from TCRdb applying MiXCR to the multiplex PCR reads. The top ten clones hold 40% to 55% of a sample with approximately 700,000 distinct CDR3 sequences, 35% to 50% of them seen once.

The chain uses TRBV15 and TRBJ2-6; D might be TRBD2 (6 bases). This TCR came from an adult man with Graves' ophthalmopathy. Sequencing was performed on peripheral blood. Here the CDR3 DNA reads TGTGCCACCAGCAGAGCCGACTCATTAGGCGGGGCCGACGTCCTGACTTTC. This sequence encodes CATSRADSLGGADVLTF.